Below are 8 T cell receptor beta chains sequenced from a single sample in a study of early T cells in non-severe SARS-CoV-2 infection. TCRdb used MiXCR to reprocess the 5' RACE reads, holding one entry per CDR3 protein. The sample has about 61,000 distinct CDR3 sequences, 10% to 13% seen once. The sequenced material came from whole blood. Receptors were obtained from an adult who was a healthcare worker with PCR-confirmed SARS-CoV-2 infection or an uninfected control (not recorded which).

The DNA of the CDR3 is TGTGCCAGCAGTTTAAGGGAGAAACAATACAATGAGCAGTTCTTC. Translation gives CASSLREKQYNEQFF. The gene calls are TRBV28 and TRBJ2-1; weak D call: TRBD2 (5 bases). The CDR3 sequence is 15 residues long. V was cut by 2 bases and J by 4 bases, with 12 bases left in between. Germline V gene lookup returns CDR1 MDHEN and CDR2 SYDVKM.

This clonotype was counted between two and nine times. The V gene is TRBV6-5, the J gene TRBJ1-2; TRBD1 agrees at 9 bases. J lost 5 bases, V lost 6 bases, and 7 bases had no gene match. This CDR3 comprises 14 residues. Germline loops: CDR1 MNHEY, CDR2 SVGAGI. The CDR3 here is CASRKGTGSYGYTF. The CDR3 DNA reads TGTGCCAGCAGGAAAGGGACAGGGTCTTATGGCTACACCTTC.

Only a few counts were recorded for this clonotype. The chain recombines TRBV20-1 with TRBJ2-7; the match to TRBD2 covers 8 bases. CDR1 and CDR2 from the germline V gene are DFQATT and SNEGSKA (reference sequence). J lost 3 bases, V lost 0 bases, and 13 bases had no gene match. The CDR3 consists of 17 residues. CDR3 loop: CSARDSRRTSTGYEQYF. CDR3 DNA: TGCAGTGCTAGAGACTCCCGACGGACTAGCACCGGCTACGAGCAGTACTTC.

Ten or more counts support this clonotype. The chain carries TRBV19 and TRBJ2-3; no clear D gene. The germline V gene has CDR1 LNHDA and CDR2 SQIVND (reference sequence). Trimming took 5 bases from V and 7 from J, leaving 7 bases between them. There are 11 residues in the CDR3. The CDR3 bases are TGTGCCAGTAGTGTAGCTCATACGCAGTATTTT. This translates into CASSVAHTQYF.

This clonotype was counted many times. V is TRBV4-1 and J is TRBJ1-1; the D is unclear. Trimming took off 6 bases at V and 5 bases at J, with 22 bases between the two ends. CDR1 is MGHRA and CDR2 is YSYEKL in the germline V gene. This CDR3 is built from 16 residues. The CDR3, as DNA: TGCGCCAGCAGACCTATGGGTGGTCGGGGTTGGACTGAAGCTTTCTTT. Encoded protein: CASRPMGGRGWTEAFF.

In its sample, this clonotype was seen a few times. The chain combines TRBV4-2 with TRBJ2-2, with TRBD1 matching over 8 bases. Germline V CDR1 and CDR2: LGHNA, YNFKEQ. This CDR3 region has 18 residues. Unmatched junction bases numbered 11, after V lost 1 base and J lost 4 bases. CDR3 protein: CASSQVWTGIEGTGELFF. Written as DNA, the CDR3 is TGTGCCAGCAGCCAAGTTTGGACAGGGATTGAAGGCACCGGGGAGCTGTTTTTT.

This sequence joins TRBV4-1 and TRBJ2-3; a weak D match, TRBD1 (5 bases). The germline gives CDR1 MGHRA, CDR2 YSYEKL. Between the trimmed V and J ends, which lost 3 bases and 5 bases, there was a span of 18 bases. CDR3 size: 16 residues. The CDR3 DNA follows: TGCGCCAGCAGCCACCGCGTAGGGGCCTCCGTAGATACGCAGTATTTT. This encodes CASSHRVGASVDTQYF.

The table lists this clonotype with many counts. The chain employs TRBV4-3 and TRBJ2-7; D not resolved. Germline V gene sequence: CDR1 LGHNA, CDR2 YSLEER. With 2 bases removed from V and 7 bases from J, the gap between germline ends came to 9 bases. This CDR3 region has 12 residues. CDR3 DNA sequence: TGCGCCAGCAGCCAACGGTTTATGGAGCAGTACTTC. Its protein is CASSQRFMEQYF.